This entry is about one TCR beta chain. The sample is drawn from a study of blood T cell repertoires in COVID-19. The overall study: Samples representing acute and convalescent COVID-19 were sourced from the United States, Italy and Spain. PBMCs, B-cell-depleted T cells, or T cells were the source of the cDNA or gDNA that made up the material.

Sequencing was performed with immunoSEQ multiplex PCR; in TCRdb, only in-frame clones are kept and a portion is missing. This repertoire shows about 200,000 clones, around 90% found once; its top ten account for approximately 0.5%. Sequencing was performed on peripheral blood. This receptor was taken from a man in his forties or fifties with acute or convalescent COVID-19.

The CDR3 region has the DNA TGCGCCAGCAGCTTGGGCAGCGATCAGCCCCAGCATTTT. It specifies CASSLGSDQPQHF. J is TRBJ1-5 and V is TRBV5-1; unclear D gene. The CDR3 length is 13 residues. Germline V gene sequence: CDR1 SGHRS, CDR2 YFSETQ. V gave up 0 bases and J gave up 5 bases, with 6 bases separating them.